The rows below give T cell receptor beta chains drawn from one sample of a study of blood T cell repertoires in COVID-19. The table came from immunoSEQ multiplex PCR; TCRdb's copy has only in-frame clones and leaves some out. The sample includes tens of thousands of clones, 75% to 85% seen only once; the top ten take just under 25%. The sequencing input was peripheral blood. These receptors all come from a man aged 55 to 70 with acute or convalescent COVID-19. Both conserved end residues are part of each CDR3. The listing skips clone size in some rows; elsewhere it reads once, few, many or a size class.

J gene	V gene	clone size	CDR3 protein
TRBJ1-4	TRBV5-5	.	CASSRQGATNEKLFF
TRBJ1-1	TRBV28	.	CASSLYRENTEAFF
TRBJ1-3	TRBV28	.	CASSLRQGLGNTIYF
TRBJ1-1	TRBV6-5	once	CASRTGTGGIAFF
TRBJ2-5	TRBV5-1	.	CASSSGQVTQETQYF
TRBJ2-1	TRBV30	.	CAWTSSGGGEQFF
TRBJ1-6	TRBV28	.	CATPGQGNNSPLHF
TRBJ1-3	TRBV28	.	CASSLGGSGNTIYF
TRBJ2-2	TRBV7-7	.	CASSQSSGGASTGELFF
TRBJ1-5	TRBV19	.	CASSIGKVLGPIRYQPQHF
TRBJ2-1	TRBV12-3/TRBV12-4	.	CASSLREFEQFF
TRBJ1-1	TRBV3-1/TRBV3-2	once	CASSRRQGMMNTEAFF
TRBJ1-2	TRBV28	.	CASSSPGPGYGYTF
TRBJ1-5	TRBV6-2/TRBV6-3	.	CASSYRAGHHQPQHF
TRBJ2-2	TRBV3-1/TRBV3-2	.	CASSWGQGDGELFF
TRBJ2-2	TRBV11-3	.	CASSLDGGHTGELFF
TRBJ2-2	TRBV19	.	CASSMRSLFANTGELFF
TRBJ1-1	TRBV5-8	.	CASSHRTLHKARNTEAFF
TRBJ1-6	TRBV19	few	CASSIDWRSSPLHF
TRBJ2-1	TRBV5-1	.	CASSGLAGAGSSYNEQFF
TRBJ2-5	TRBV14	.	CASSPGQGPKETQYF
TRBJ2-5	TRBV3-1/TRBV3-2	.	CASSRPGGTQYF
TRBJ1-2	TRBV7-9	.	CASSSRDRGFYGYTF
TRBJ2-3	TRBV11-3	.	CASSFYQTATSTDTQYF
TRBJ1-4	TRBV23-1	.	CASSQPEPDRGGGNEKLFF
TRBJ2-7	TRBV12-3/TRBV12-4	once	CASSSGLAYEQYF
TRBJ1-4	TRBV19	.	CASLQGMNEKLFF
TRBJ1-1	TRBV29-1	.	CSVKTGAGNTEAFF
TRBJ2-5	TRBV6-5	once	CASSRRDIQETQYF